This note documents a single T cell receptor (beta chain) sequence. This sample stems from a study of blood T cell repertoires in COVID-19. In germline, CDR1 is LNHDA, CDR2 SQIVND (reference sequence). J gave up 2 bases and V 8 bases, and 4 bases lay outside the gene matches. The CDR3 is 14 residues long. In the source study's methods: Amplifying reference gene primers gave estimates of nucleated cell counts. Sequencing used immunoSEQ multiplex PCR; TCRdb keeps in-frame clones, though not all of them. That table is the source of V, J and clone size, and D and trimming were worked out from the DNA. The top ten hold 7.5% to 8% of the sample, which has approximately 130,000 clones, 85% to 90% seen once.

The chain joins TRBV19 to TRBJ2-3; 10 bases align to TRBD2. The receptor's source is a man aged 45-65 years with acute or convalescent COVID-19. Sequencing was performed on peripheral blood. The CDR3 sequence: CASRTSGNTDTQYF. CDR3 DNA: TGTGCCAGTCGGACTAGCGGAAACACAGATACGCAGTATTTT.